Below, 17 T cell receptor beta chains from the same sample are listed, as sequenced in a study of cytomegalovirus exposure and HLA in healthy donors. The PCR used 60 Vbeta and 13 Jbeta primers. Clones were sequenced by immunoSEQ multiplex PCR, and TCRdb holds only the in-frame ones, with some missing. The sample shows 200,000 to 250,000 clones, 75% to 80% of them seen only once. Sequencing was done on a sample of PBMCs. The receptors originated from a man between 18 and 29 years old in good health and CMV-seronegative.

This clone showed up just a few times. The chain combines TRBV11-3 with TRBJ1-1; D is unresolved. V lost 1 base to trimming and J lost 3 bases, with 9 bases between them. Germline values: CDR1 SGHNT, CDR2 YENEEA. This CDR3 has 14 amino acids. CDR3 bases: TGTGCCAGCAGCTTAGTAGCGGCCGACACTGAAGCTTTCTTT. It translates to CASSLVAADTEAFF.

The rearrangement uses TRBV14 and TRBJ1-1; no clear D. Germline V lookup: CDR1 SGHDN, CDR2 FVKESK. The CDR3 runs to 14 residues. The ends were cut back, 0 bases at V and 3 bases at J, with 8 bases in the middle. For the CDR3, the DNA is TGTGCCAGCAGCCAAGATTGGGCAGACACTGAAGCTTTCTTT. It is translated as CASSQDWADTEAFF.

V is TRBV7-3 and J is TRBJ2-7; D is unresolved. The CDR3 length is 13 residues. V was shortened by 5 bases and J by 6 bases, with 14 bases between the two germline ends. Germline-derived CDR1 and CDR2 are SGHTA and FQGTGA. The CDR3: CASSPGLEGEQYF. Written as DNA, the CDR3 is TGTGCCAGCAGCCCAGGATTGGAAGGCGAGCAGTACTTC.

For this clone: Other DNA variants within this sample encode the same CDR3. DNA for the CDR3: TGTGCCAGCAGGGGCACGGAGAACACTGAAGCTTTCTTT. It specifies CASRGTENTEAFF. The chain carries TRBV2 and TRBJ1-1; D remains unclear. Germline values: CDR1 SNHLY, CDR2 FYNNEI. The V gene lost 6 bases and the J gene lost 1 base, with 9 bases spanning the gap. There are 13 residues in the CDR3. The full variable domain, its missing parts supplied by reference TRBV2 and TRBJ1-1, is EPEVTQTPSHQVTQMGQEVILRCVPISNHLYFYWYRQILGQKVEFLVSFYNNEISEKSEIFDDQFSVERPDGSNFTLKIRSTKLEDSAMYFCASRGTENTEAFFGQGTRLTVV.

The chain recombines TRBV19 with TRBJ2-2; TRBD1 matches at 9 bases. This CDR3 is built from 14 residues. CDR1 is LNHDA and CDR2 is SQIVND in the germline V gene (reference sequence). The V gene end was trimmed by 6 bases and the J gene end by 7 bases; junction bases not matched to a gene: 6. DNA of the CDR3: TGTGCCAGTAGCCAGGGACAGGGTGGCGGGGAGCTGTTTTTT. Its protein product is CASSQGQGGGELFF.

This clone showed up just once. The chain is built from TRBV28 and TRBJ1-4; possibly TRBD1 for D (6 bases). The CDR3 is 18 residues long. The germline V gene encodes CDR1 MDHEN and CDR2 SYDVKM. V was cut by 2 bases and J by 3 bases, with 19 bases left in between. CDR3 residues: CASSLRGQWAGANEKLFF. As DNA, the CDR3 is TGTGCCAGCAGTTTACGAGGCCAATGGGCAGGGGCTAATGAAAAACTGTTTTTT.

The CDR3 region is CASSLSGQAFYEQYF. In DNA, the CDR3 is TGTGCCAGCAGTTTATCGGGACAGGCCTTTTACGAGCAGTACTTC. This chain connects TRBV27 to TRBJ2-7; 8 bases agree with TRBD1. The CDR3 runs 15 residues. V dropped 0 bases and J dropped 4; count of bases not matched to a gene: 5. Looked up from germline, CDR1 is MNHEY and CDR2 is SMNVEV (reference sequence).

V gene TRBV25-1 combines with J gene TRBJ1-1; 8 bases map to TRBD1. This CDR3 has 13 residues. J lost 4 bases, V lost 6 bases, and 4 bases had no gene match. CDR1 and CDR2 from the germline V gene are MGHDK and SYGVNS. The CDR3 nucleotides are TGTGCCAGCAGAGAACAGGGGGGCACTGAAGCTTTCTTT. Its protein product is CASREQGGTEAFF.

The chain recombines TRBV11-3 with TRBJ2-5; TRBD1 matches 9 bases. The CDR3 loop spans 16 amino acids. Germline assignment: CDR1 SGHNT and CDR2 YENEEA. J was trimmed by 2 bases and V by 4 bases; bases with no gene match: 8. CDR3 nucleotide sequence: TGTGCCAGCAGCTCATCGGACAGGGGCGTACAAGAGACCCAGTACTTC. It specifies CASSSSDRGVQETQYF.

CDR3 sequence reads: CASSPNLDTFEQYF. In nucleotides, the CDR3 is TGTGCCAGCAGCCCCAACCTCGACACCTTCGAGCAGTACTTC. The rearrangement joins TRBV7-9 to TRBJ2-7; no definite D call. This CDR3 has 14 residues. The germline V gene has CDR1 SEHNR and CDR2 FQNEAQ (reference sequence). Trimming stripped 5 bases from V and 6 bases from J, with 17 bases between.

The rearrangement uses TRBV7-6 and TRBJ2-2, with 7 bases lining up with TRBD2. The CDR3 is 15 amino acids. The germline V gene encodes CDR1 SGHVS and CDR2 FNYEAQ. The ends lost 2 bases at V and 4 bases at J; junction bases unmatched: 4. As DNA, the CDR3 is TGTGCCAGCAGCTTAAGGGGAGGGAGCACCGGGGAGCTGTTTTTT. As protein: CASSLRGGSTGELFF. The complete variable domain, with remaining parts taken from reference TRBV7-6 and TRBJ2-2, reads GAGVSQSPRYKVTKRGQDVALRCDPISGHVSLYWYRQALGQGPEFLTYFNYEAQQDKSGLPNDRFSAERPEGSISTLTIQRTEQRDSAMYRCASSLRGGSTGELFFGEGSRLTVL.

The V gene is TRBV19, the J gene TRBJ1-5; 7 nucleotides agree with TRBD1. The CDR3 runs 15 residues. In germline, CDR1 is LNHDA, CDR2 SQIVND (reference sequence). V was pared by 7 bases and J by 6 bases, with 12 bases of the junction left unmatched. CDR3 region: CASKIGRGSSQPQHF. Here the CDR3 DNA reads TGTGCCAGTAAGATTGGCAGGGGGTCCAGTCAGCCCCAGCATTTT.

The rearrangement joins TRBV6-6 to TRBJ2-3, with 9 bases lining up with TRBD2. Germline CDR1 is MNHNY and CDR2 is SVGAGI (reference sequence). V shed 4 bases and J 3 bases; nucleotides not matched to a gene: 5. This CDR3 is built from 15 residues. In DNA form, the CDR3 reads TGTGCCAGCAGTTTGGGACTAGCCCTAACAGATACGCAGTATTTT. Its protein is CASSLGLALTDTQYF.

A remark on this clone: At one boundary the junction diverges from the germline segment, which might be a read error. The chain combines TRBV7-9 with TRBJ2-1; 9 bases agree with TRBD2. The CDR3 has 16 residues. CDR1 and CDR2 (germline): SEHNR, FQNEAQ (reference sequence). CDR3 nucleotide sequence: TGTTCCAGCAGCTTAAGTACTAGCGGGTTGTACAATGAGCAGTTCTTC. Amino acids: CSSSLSTSGLYNEQFF.

The chain has TRBV5-8 and TRBJ2-7; 7 bases match TRBD1. The CDR3 length is 15 residues. From germline, CDR1 is SGHTS and CDR2 YDEGEE. Trimming took 1 base from V and 0 from J; bases not matched to a gene: 4. In nucleotides, the CDR3 is TGTGCCAGCAGCTTGATCCAGGGGGTCTCCTACGAGCAGTACTTC. Amino acids: CASSLIQGVSYEQYF.

The genes are TRBV2 and TRBJ2-2; D is perhaps TRBD2 (6 bases). CDR3 length equals 15 residues. V was clipped by 3 bases and J by 6 bases, with 14 bases between them. Germline loops: CDR1 SNHLY, CDR2 FYNNEI. This CDR3 reads CASSEAREWAGELFF. The CDR3, as DNA: TGTGCCAGCAGTGAGGCCCGGGAGTGGGCCGGGGAGCTGTTTTTT.

V gene TRBV9 combines with J gene TRBJ2-2; the D is unclear. The CDR3 totals 14 residues. From germline, CDR1 is SGDLS and CDR2 YYNGEE. Trimming pared 0 bases from V and 6 bases from J, leaving 9 bases between. The CDR3 sequence is CASSVDAEPGELFF. CDR3 coding DNA: TGTGCCAGCAGCGTAGACGCGGAACCCGGGGAGCTGTTTTTT.